This paragraph covers one T cell receptor (beta chain) sequence. This CDR3 has 14 amino acids. V lost 6 bases and J 2 bases, leaving 11 bases between the germline ends. CDR1 is MNHNY, CDR2 SVGAGI, per germline (reference sequence). This record belongs to a study of T cell changes during pregnancy in multiple sclerosis. The method was immunoSEQ multiplex PCR; TCRdb's version includes in-frame clones alone and lacks a portion of them. The sample carries more than 90,000 clones, almost 95% recorded once. The specimen comprised peripheral blood, sampled after pregnancy. The TCR sequence derives from a female donor with multiple sclerosis, enrolled in a pregnancy study. The chain couples TRBV6-6 to TRBJ1-5; D not certain. CDR3 sequence: CASSGEWGNQPQHF. DNA of the CDR3: TGTGCCAGCAGCGGGGAGTGGGGCAATCAGCCCCAGCATTTT.